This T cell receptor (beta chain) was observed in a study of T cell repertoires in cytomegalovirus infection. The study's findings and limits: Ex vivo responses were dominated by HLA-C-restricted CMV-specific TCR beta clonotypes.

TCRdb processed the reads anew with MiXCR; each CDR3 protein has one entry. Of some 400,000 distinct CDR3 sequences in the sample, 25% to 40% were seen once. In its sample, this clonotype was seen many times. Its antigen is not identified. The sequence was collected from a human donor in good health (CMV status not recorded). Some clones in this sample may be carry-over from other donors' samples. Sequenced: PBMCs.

The CDR3 is CASSRSSGQGWSYEQYF. CDR3 nucleotide sequence: TGTGCCAGCAGCAGAAGCTCAGGACAGGGCTGGTCCTACGAGCAGTACTTC. The chain has TRBV7-2 and TRBJ2-7; 8 nucleotides align to TRBD1. Germline trimming cut 5 bases from V and 1 base from J; bases unmatched to any gene: 13. The CDR3 is 17 residues long. Germline CDR1 is SGHTA and CDR2 is FQGNSA.